This T cell receptor (beta chain) comes out of a study of T cell responses to AZD1222 COVID-19 vaccine. Findings of the study overall: Possibly, clonal diversity was underestimated; donors were largely white British and included more females. With dominance at 160-218 and 743-854, vaccine-associated CD4 TCRs spanned spike. Spike-specific TCR breadth and depth rose after two AZD1222 doses.

The germline V gene has CDR1 SGHRS and CDR2 YFSETQ. V gave up 0 bases and J gave up 0 bases, with 16 bases separating them. The CDR3 runs to 17 residues. Concerning this clone itself: Its target is not known.

Generated by immunoSEQ multiplex PCR, the TCRdb table keeps only in-frame clones and is missing some. The sample has about 110,000 clones, 81% seen once. This chain uses TRBV5-1 with TRBJ2-7; the D gene is possibly TRBD1 (5 bases). Sample: peripheral blood, taken on day 0 of AZD1222 vaccination. The source of this sequence is an adult in good health. The CDR3 sequence is CASSLAGRQSISYEQYF. The CDR3 coding sequence is TGCGCCAGCAGCTTGGCGGGCCGACAGTCGATCTCCTACGAGCAGTACTTC. The whole variable domain, filled in from reference TRBV5-1 and TRBJ2-7, reads KAGVTQTPRYLIKTRGQQVTLSCSPISGHRSVSWYQQTPGQGLQFLFEYFSETQRNKGNFPGRFSGRQFSNSRSEMNVSTLELGDSALYLCASSLAGRQSISYEQYFGPGTRLTVT.